This T cell receptor (gamma chain) was recovered during a study of gamma-delta T cells after stem cell transplantation. The V gene end was trimmed by 2 bases and the J gene end by 4 bases; junction bases not matched to a gene: 2. The CDR3 sequence is 16 residues long. Germline loops: CDR1 GITISATS, CDR2 ISYDGTV (reference sequence). TCRdb fed the RT-PCR reads into CATT to redo clone calling. The table lists just over 300 gamma-chain clones, roughly 54% of them singletons. The J gene is TRGJP, the V gene TRGV9. Matching the DNA to germline supplied the J gene, which TCRdb does not give. Sequencing was done on a sample of gamma-delta T cells. This TCR was recovered from a human donor. It is not recorded whose cells these are; they may come from a transplant donor. The CDR3 coding sequence is TGTGCCTTGTGGGAGGGCCAAGAGTTGGGCAAAAAAATCAAGGTATTT. This translates into CALWEGQELGKKIKVF.